The present T cell receptor (beta chain) was sequenced within a study of early T cells in non-severe SARS-CoV-2 infection. With V trimmed by 6 bases and J by 9 bases, 10 bases remained unmatched. CDR1 is MNHEY and CDR2 is SVGAGI in the germline V gene. The CDR3 loop spans 15 amino acids. MiXCR, run by TCRdb on the 5' RACE reads, gives a single entry per CDR3 protein. The table has 25,000 to 35,000 distinct CDR3 sequences, about 4.5% seen once. This TCR was sampled from an adult who was a healthcare worker with PCR-confirmed SARS-CoV-2 infection or an uninfected control (not recorded which). This sample comprised whole blood, obtained at baseline. V is TRBV6-5 and J is TRBJ2-1; 11 bases match TRBD2. As DNA, the CDR3 is TGTGCCAGCAGGCCGGGACTAGCGGCTTGGGGTGAGCAGTTCTTC. The encoded protein is CASRPGLAAWGEQFF.